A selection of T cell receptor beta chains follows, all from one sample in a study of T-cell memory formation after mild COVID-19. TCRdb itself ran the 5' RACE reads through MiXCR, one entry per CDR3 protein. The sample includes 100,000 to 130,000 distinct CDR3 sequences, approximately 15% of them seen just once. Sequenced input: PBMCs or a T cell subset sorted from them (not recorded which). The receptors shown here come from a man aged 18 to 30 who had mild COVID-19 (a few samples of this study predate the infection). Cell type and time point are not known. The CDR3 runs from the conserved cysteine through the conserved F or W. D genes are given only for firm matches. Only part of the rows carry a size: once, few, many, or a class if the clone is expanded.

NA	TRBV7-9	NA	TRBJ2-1	TGTGCCAGCAGCTTAAACGTGGGGGCCAATGAGCAGTTCTTC	CASSLNVGANEQFF
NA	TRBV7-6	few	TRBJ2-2	TGTGCCAGCAGCTTAGAAAGTTACGGGGGGAACACCGGGGAGCTGTTTTTT	CASSLESYGGNTGELFF
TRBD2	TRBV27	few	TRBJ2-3	TGTGCCAGCAGTTCAAAACCTCCGGACGTAGCGGGGAAAGGGGATACGCAGTATTTT	CASSSKPPDVAGKGDTQYF
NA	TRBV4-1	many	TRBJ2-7	TGCGCCAGCAGCCAAGATGGACCTGGGTACGAGCAGTACTTC	CASSQDGPGYEQYF
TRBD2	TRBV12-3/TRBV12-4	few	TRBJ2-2	TGTGCCAGCAGTTTGGGGGTAGCGGGGGGCCCAGAGGACACCGGGGAGCTGTTTTTT	CASSLGVAGGPEDTGELFF
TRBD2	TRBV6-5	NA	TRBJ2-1	TGTGCCAGCAGTAGTAGCGGGGGGGCCTCCGATGAGCAGTTCTTC	CASSSSGGASDEQFF
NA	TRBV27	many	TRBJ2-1	TGTGCCACCGGGGTCATATCCAGTCGCAATGAGCAGTTCTTC	CATGVISSRNEQFF
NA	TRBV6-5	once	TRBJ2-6	TGTGCCAGCAGTTACCGGGGTACTGGGGCCAACGTCCTGACTTTC	CASSYRGTGANVLTF
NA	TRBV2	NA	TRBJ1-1	TGTGCCAGCAGTGAATATGTCCGGCCGGGGGACACTGAAGCTTTCTTT	CASSEYVRPGDTEAFF
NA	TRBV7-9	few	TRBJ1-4	TGTGCCAGCAGCTCGGCTGGTTCCGCCCATGAAAAACTGTTTTTT	CASSSAGSAHEKLFF
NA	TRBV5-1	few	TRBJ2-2	TGCGCCAGCAGCGCGAGGGTATCCGGGGAGCTGTTTTTT	CASSARVSGELFF
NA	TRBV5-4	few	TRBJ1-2	TGTGCCAGCAGCGTTACGGGGCGGGGGCTAAGAGGAGGCTACACCTTC	CASSVTGRGLRGGYTF
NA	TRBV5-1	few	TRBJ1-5	TGCGCCAGCAGCTGGAGGGGGGATAGCAATCAGCCCCAGCATTTT	CASSWRGDSNQPQHF
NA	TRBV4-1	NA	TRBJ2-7	TGCGCCAGCAGCCAAGATTCGGGTCTAGTGGGCTCCTACGAGCAGTACTTC	CASSQDSGLVGSYEQYF
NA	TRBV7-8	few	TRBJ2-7	TGTGCCAGCAGCGTCTTAGGACACCAACCCTACGAGCAGTACTTC	CASSVLGHQPYEQYF
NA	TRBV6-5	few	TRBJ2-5	TGTGCCAGCAGTTACTACAGGCAAGAGACCCAGTACTTC	CASSYYRQETQYF
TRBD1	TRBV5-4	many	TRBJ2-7	TGTGCCAGCAGGGGGACAGCCTCCTACGAGCAGTACTTC	CASRGTASYEQYF
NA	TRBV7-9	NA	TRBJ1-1	TGTGCCAGCAGCTTAGAGGGTCTGAACACTGAAGCTTTCTTT	CASSLEGLNTEAFF
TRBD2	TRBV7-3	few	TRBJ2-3	TGTGCCAGCAGCCTTTCCGGGAGGAGCACAGATACGCAGTATTTT	CASSLSGRSTDTQYF